Below are 25 T cell receptor beta chains sequenced from a single sample in a study of CD8+CD57+ T cells in acquired aplastic anemia. TCR beta VDJ combinations and CDR3 sequences were profiled from genomic DNA. TCRdb itself ran the reads through MiXCR, one entry per CDR3 protein. This sample has 75,000 to 80,000 distinct CDR3 sequences, with 60% to 75% found just once. In patients chosen for sequencing, flow cytometry had shown CD8+CD57+ cell expansion. Sequences were obtained from sorted CD4+, CD8+, or CD8+CD57+ T cells (not recorded which) from PBMCs. The origin of the receptors is a human donor with aplastic anemia.

J is TRBJ1-2 and V is TRBV20-1; the D is unclear. Germline assignment: CDR1 DFQATT and CDR2 SNEGSKA (reference sequence). This CDR3 contains 8 residues. With 8 bases removed from V and 3 bases from J, the gap between germline ends came to 1 base. DNA for the CDR3: TGCAGTCACTATGGCTACACCTTC. This sequence encodes CSHYGYTF.

This chain connects TRBV20-1 to TRBJ2-7; 8 bases line up with TRBD1. The CDR3 sequence is 14 residues long. Germline-derived CDR1 and CDR2 are DFQATT and SNEGSKA (reference sequence). The V and J ends lost 0 bases and 5 bases, in that order; junction bases with no gene match: 6. Here the CDR3 DNA reads TGCAGTGCTAGAGATGACAGGGGTCCCAACGAGCAGTACTTC. Translation gives CSARDDRGPNEQYF.

The chain links TRBV19 to TRBJ1-2, with a possible D match to TRBD1 (6 bases). Trimming shortened V by 4 bases and J by 2 bases, and 8 bases separated the two germline ends. The CDR3 extends over 13 amino acids. CDR1 is LNHDA, CDR2 SQIVND, per germline (reference sequence). The CDR3, as DNA: TGTGCCAGTAGTAGGGACACCAACTATGGCTACACCTTC. Translated, it gives CASSRDTNYGYTF.

The chain couples TRBV24-1 to TRBJ2-5, with no clear D. Trimming shortened V by 6 bases and J by 2 bases, and 3 bases separated the two germline ends. The CDR3 spans 11 residues. CDR1 KGHDR and CDR2 SFDVKD come from the germline V gene. The CDR3 DNA is TGTGCCACCAGTAGTCAAGAGACCCAGTACTTC. Translated, it gives CATSSQETQYF.

The CDR3 region has the DNA TGTGCCACCAGTGATTTAGGGACAGGGGAAGAGACCCAGTACTTC. Protein sequence: CATSDLGTGEETQYF. This chain links TRBV24-1 with TRBJ2-5; TRBD1 aligns across 10 bases. Per germline, CDR1 KGHDR and CDR2 SFDVKD. The CDR3 loop spans 15 amino acids. Trimming took 1 base from V and 3 from J; bases not matched to a gene: 1.

The chain recombines TRBV10-1 with TRBJ1-6, with D perhaps matching TRBD1 (5 bases). Germline V CDR1 and CDR2: WNHNN, SYGVQD (reference sequence). Trimming took off 6 bases at V and 9 bases at J, with 12 bases between the two ends. The CDR3 is made up of 13 amino acids. For the CDR3, the DNA is TGCGCCAGCAGCAGGGTTGGAGGTTCACCCCTCCACTTT. Translating gives CASSRVGGSPLHF.

The J gene is TRBJ2-3, the V gene TRBV6-4; no firm D call. The CDR3 runs to 13 residues. The ends were cut back, 3 bases at V and 0 bases at J, with 4 bases in the middle. Germline-derived CDR1 and CDR2 are MRHNA and SNTAGT. CDR3 loop: CASSEDSTDTQYF. CDR3 bases: TGTGCCAGCAGTGAGGACAGCACAGATACGCAGTATTTT.

This sequence joins TRBV5-1 and TRBJ1-2; 9 positions agree with TRBD1. The trim removed 4 bases at V and 3 bases at J, leaving 4 bases unmatched. Per the germline V gene, CDR1 is SGHRS and CDR2 is YFSETQ. The CDR3 extends over 14 amino acids. The CDR3 loop is CASSEDRGHYGYTF. DNA of the CDR3: TGCGCCAGCAGCGAGGACAGGGGCCACTATGGCTACACCTTC.

The V and J genes are TRBV2 and TRBJ2-1, with D possibly being TRBD1 (6 bases). The CDR3 spans 12 residues. Germline loops: CDR1 SNHLY, CDR2 FYNNEI. V was shortened by 4 bases and J by 9 bases, with 10 bases between the two germline ends. The chain's CDR3 is CASSGGQIEQFF. The CDR3 nucleotides are TGTGCCAGCAGTGGGGGACAAATTGAGCAGTTCTTC.

As to this clonotype: A much larger clonotype is one base distant, so this may be a read error. In DNA, the CDR3 is TGTGTCATCGACTTAAGATCGGGTCATGAGCAGTTCTTC. Its protein is CVIDLRSGHEQFF. The V gene is TRBV12-3 or TRBV12-4, the J gene TRBJ2-1; D gene uncertain. This CDR3 region has 13 residues.

The chain has TRBV10-3 and TRBJ2-6; no firm D call. Germline lookup yields CDR1 ENHRY and CDR2 SYGVKD. The CDR3 length is 17 residues. V was pared by 5 bases and J by 2 bases, with 16 bases between. Here the CDR3 reads CAISTHRASTGANVLTF. CDR3 coding DNA: TGTGCCATCAGTACACACCGGGCGTCGACTGGGGCCAACGTCCTGACTTTC.

This clonotype turned up a few times. J is TRBJ1-1 and V is TRBV10-3; no clear D. The CDR3 contains 13 residues. Germline CDR1 ENHRY, CDR2 SYGVKD. V gave up 2 bases and J gave up 4 bases, with 8 bases separating them. CDR3 nucleotide sequence: TGTGCCATCAGTGAGGGAAGTGGCACTGAAGCTTTCTTT. It specifies CAISEGSGTEAFF.

The chain carries TRBV10-3 and TRBJ2-2, with 7 bases that match TRBD1. The V and J ends lost 10 bases and 3 bases, in that order; junction bases with no gene match: 2. Germline assignment: CDR1 ENHRY and CDR2 SYGVKD. The CDR3 sequence is 12 residues long. In nucleotides, the CDR3 is TGTGCCAACAGGGGCGACACCGGGGAGCTGTTTTTT. Translation: CANRGDTGELFF.

This clonotype was seen a single time. The chain has TRBV11-1 and TRBJ1-4, with D possibly matching TRBD1 (5 bases). This CDR3 comprises 16 residues. Germline values: CDR1 SGHAT, CDR2 FQDESV (reference sequence). The ends were cut back, 3 bases at V and 6 bases at J, with 17 bases in the middle. This CDR3 reads CASSFPRGDRDEKLFF. The DNA for the CDR3 is TGTGCCAGCAGCTTTCCTCGAGGGGATAGAGATGAAAAACTGTTTTTT.

At least ten counts were recorded for this clonotype. The chain carries TRBV11-2 and TRBJ2-3, with a weak D call TRBD2 (6 bases). Trimming shortened V by 1 base and J by 5 bases, and 16 bases separated the two germline ends. Germline CDR1 is SGHAT and CDR2 is FQNNGV. The CDR3 is made up of 16 amino acids. The CDR3 loop is CASSLVGGGAGDTQYF. The DNA for the CDR3 is TGTGCCAGCAGCTTAGTGGGAGGCGGGGCGGGAGATACGCAGTATTTT.

This chain links TRBV20-1 with TRBJ1-6, with TRBD1 matching over 7 bases. This CDR3 region has 14 residues. The ends lost 1 base at V and 6 bases at J; junction bases unmatched: 3. Germline V CDR1 and CDR2: DFQATT, SNEGSKA (reference sequence). This CDR3 reads CSARVTGPNSPLHF. The DNA for the CDR3 is TGCAGTGCTAGAGTGACAGGGCCTAATTCACCCCTCCACTTT.

The chain uses TRBV13 and TRBJ2-1; D tentatively fits TRBD1 or TRBD2 (6 bases each). The V gene lost 4 bases and the J gene lost 1 base, with 11 bases spanning the gap. This CDR3 contains 15 residues. Per the germline V gene, CDR1 is PRHDT and CDR2 is FYEKMQ (reference sequence). The CDR3 nucleotides are TGTGCCAGCAGCTCGACGGGGGCTTCCTACAATGAGCAGTTCTTC. Protein: CASSSTGASYNEQFF.

At least ten counts were recorded for this clonotype. The V and J genes are TRBV20-1 and TRBJ1-2; weak D call: TRBD1 (6 bases). Germline V lookup: CDR1 DFQATT, CDR2 SNEGSKA (reference sequence). Trimming pared 0 bases from V and 8 bases from J, leaving 19 bases between. CDR3 length: 15 residues. This CDR3 is CSARDQTGRAGGYTF. CDR3 DNA sequence: TGCAGTGCTAGAGATCAAACAGGGCGAGCTGGAGGCTACACCTTC.

The chain has TRBV19 and TRBJ2-3; D may be TRBD2 (6 bases). The CDR3 totals 15 residues. V was clipped by 4 bases and J by 1 base, with 12 bases between them. Germline values: CDR1 LNHDA, CDR2 SQIVND (reference sequence). The CDR3 DNA is TGTGCCAGTAGTAGGACTATCGGGGGCACAGATACGCAGTATTTT. This encodes CASSRTIGGTDTQYF.

CDR3 nucleotides: TGTGCCAGCAGCTCGGACAGGGGAAGGTACAATGAGCAGTTCTTC. This sequence encodes CASSSDRGRYNEQFF. This rearrangement joins TRBV11-2 to TRBJ2-1; 9 bases map to TRBD1. V dropped 4 bases and J dropped 4; count of bases not matched to a gene: 5. The CDR3 extends over 15 amino acids. Germline V lookup: CDR1 SGHAT, CDR2 FQNNGV.

This clonotype was picked up many times. The CDR3 loop reads CASSYPRDRVSSGANVLTF. The CDR3 region has the DNA TGTGCCAGCAGCTACCCCCGGGACAGGGTCTCCTCTGGGGCCAACGTCCTGACTTTC. The chain links TRBV9 to TRBJ2-6; 9 bases fit TRBD1. The germline CDR1 and CDR2 sequences are SGDLS and YYNGEE. CDR3 length: 19 amino acids. V lost 4 bases, J lost 0 bases, and 11 bases stayed unmatched. Based on the CDR3 plus reference TRBV9 and TRBJ2-6, the full variable domain is DSGVTQTPKHLITATGQRVTLRCSPRSGDLSVYWYQQSLDQGLQFLIQYYNGEERAKGNILERFSAQQFPDLHSELNLSSLELGDSALYFCASSYPRDRVSSGANVLTFGAGSRLTVL.

There are a few counts of this clonotype. The chain is built from TRBV10-3 and TRBJ1-3; D is ambiguous. This CDR3 comprises 15 residues. CDR1 is ENHRY and CDR2 is SYGVKD in the germline V gene. V was cut by 7 bases and J by 0 bases, with 13 bases left in between. Here the CDR3 DNA reads TGTGCCATCACCTTAGACCGAGGCTCTGGAAACACCATATATTTT. It translates to CAITLDRGSGNTIYF.

The chain has TRBV15 and TRBJ2-5; D gene ambiguous. The CDR3 totals 14 residues. Germline V gene lookup returns CDR1 LNHNV and CDR2 YYDKDF (reference sequence). Trimming left V 1 base short and J 0 bases short, with 6 bases between. The CDR3 nucleotides read TGTGCCACCAGCAGAGGGAATAACCAAGAGACCCAGTACTTC. This translates into CATSRGNNQETQYF.

This rearrangement joins TRBV20-1 to TRBJ2-3, with D uncertain. The CDR3 is 14 amino acids. V was trimmed by 0 bases and J by 7 bases, leaving 14 bases between them. Per germline, CDR1 DFQATT and CDR2 SNEGSKA (reference sequence). The CDR3 region has the DNA TGCAGTGCTAGAGATTACAGAATGAAAAATACGCAGTATTTT. Protein: CSARDYRMKNTQYF.

V gene TRBV7-6 combines with J gene TRBJ2-1, with 9 nucleotides matching TRBD1. The CDR3 runs to 12 residues. The trim removed 4 bases at V and 11 bases at J, leaving 3 bases unmatched. CDR1 and CDR2 (germline): SGHVS, FNYEAQ. The CDR3 reads CASSSTGGQQFF. DNA for the CDR3: TGTGCCAGCAGCTCGACAGGGGGTCAGCAGTTCTTC.